These T cell receptor beta chains were read from a single sample in a study of blood T cell repertoires in COVID-19. The protocol was immunoSEQ multiplex PCR, while the TCRdb copy is restricted to in-frame clones and leaves out a portion. The profile shows 250,000 or so clones, over 65% of them singletons. Sequenced: peripheral blood. These receptors all stem from an elderly woman with acute or convalescent COVID-19. The conserved cysteine and the conserved F or W are not part of the CDR3 here. The order of the fields is V gene, clone size, J gene, CDR3 protein. Part of the rows lack a size; the others show once, few, many or a class for expanded clones.

v_gene: TRBV5-5
abundance: -
j_gene: TRBJ1-1
CDR3aa: ASSLGEGTWAEAF

v_gene: TRBV5-1
abundance: -
j_gene: TRBJ2-2
CDR3aa: ASSSPGQENTGELF

v_gene: TRBV24-1
abundance: -
j_gene: TRBJ1-1
CDR3aa: ATSDLGGNTEAF

v_gene: TRBV11-2
abundance: once
j_gene: TRBJ2-3
CDR3aa: ASSTTSGSADTQY

v_gene: TRBV19
abundance: -
j_gene: TRBJ1-4
CDR3aa: ASSLFDRGRIGNEKLF

v_gene: TRBV7-2
abundance: -
j_gene: TRBJ2-5
CDR3aa: ASSLSHSAGQETQY

v_gene: TRBV30
abundance: -
j_gene: TRBJ2-5
CDR3aa: AWSVNFGGAETQY

v_gene: TRBV6-5
abundance: -
j_gene: TRBJ2-7
CDR3aa: ASRPTSIGTYEQY

v_gene: TRBV7-9
abundance: -
j_gene: TRBJ2-5
CDR3aa: ASSSGLFQETQY

v_gene: TRBV2
abundance: -
j_gene: TRBJ2-1
CDR3aa: ASIQSGVNEQF

v_gene: TRBV29-1
abundance: few
j_gene: TRBJ1-4
CDR3aa: SAEPRTGHGTGEKLF

v_gene: TRBV9
abundance: -
j_gene: TRBJ1-2
CDR3aa: ASSVGQAYGYT

v_gene: TRBV19
abundance: -
j_gene: TRBJ1-3
CDR3aa: ASSIGDRLGNTIY

v_gene: TRBV7-2
abundance: -
j_gene: TRBJ1-2
CDR3aa: ASSSTRDRGPYGYT

v_gene: TRBV19
abundance: -
j_gene: TRBJ1-3
CDR3aa: ASSETRGNTIY

v_gene: TRBV7-2
abundance: -
j_gene: TRBJ2-7
CDR3aa: ASSIYGGEQY

v_gene: TRBV7-2
abundance: -
j_gene: TRBJ2-5
CDR3aa: ASSFERRETQY

v_gene: TRBV7-9
abundance: -
j_gene: TRBJ1-2
CDR3aa: ASSLGQGMFGYT

v_gene: TRBV18
abundance: few
j_gene: TRBJ2-7
CDR3aa: ASSPQRGDSYEQY

v_gene: TRBV9
abundance: -
j_gene: TRBJ2-5
CDR3aa: ASSVAGAGGIQETQY

v_gene: TRBV18
abundance: -
j_gene: TRBJ1-1
CDR3aa: ASSPVQGATNTEAF

v_gene: TRBV20-1
abundance: -
j_gene: TRBJ2-1
CDR3aa: SASGGQAGFYEQF

v_gene: TRBV6-4
abundance: -
j_gene: TRBJ1-6
CDR3aa: ASSAQGGYNSPLH

v_gene: TRBV6-6
abundance: -
j_gene: TRBJ1-3
CDR3aa: ASSEKRTGGNTIY

v_gene: TRBV5-1
abundance: -
j_gene: TRBJ2-2
CDR3aa: ASSLAAGLNTGELF

v_gene: TRBV5-6
abundance: -
j_gene: TRBJ2-1
CDR3aa: ASSSGLAGGGYNEQF

v_gene: TRBV6-5
abundance: -
j_gene: TRBJ2-7
CDR3aa: ASRLGTSGGGEQY

v_gene: TRBV4-2
abundance: -
j_gene: TRBJ1-1
CDR3aa: ASSPPPERGTEAF

v_gene: TRBV5-1
abundance: few
j_gene: TRBJ1-2
CDR3aa: ASSKQGDGYGYT

v_gene: TRBV7-9
abundance: -
j_gene: TRBJ2-6
CDR3aa: ASSSAGRLSGANVLT

v_gene: TRBV3-1/TRBV3-2
abundance: few
j_gene: TRBJ1-5
CDR3aa: ASSQSPNQPQH

v_gene: TRBV5-1
abundance: -
j_gene: TRBJ1-6
CDR3aa: ASSLVGGSYNSPLH

v_gene: TRBV4-1
abundance: few
j_gene: TRBJ2-7
CDR3aa: ASSQDGGIEQY

v_gene: TRBV19
abundance: -
j_gene: TRBJ2-4
CDR3aa: ASSMSGLAKNIQY

v_gene: TRBV2
abundance: -
j_gene: TRBJ1-3
CDR3aa: ASSEGASGNTIY

v_gene: TRBV4-2
abundance: -
j_gene: TRBJ2-1
CDR3aa: ASSPSGQYNEQF

v_gene: TRBV6-2/TRBV6-3
abundance: -
j_gene: TRBJ2-5
CDR3aa: ASSLSGGAVETQY

v_gene: TRBV14
abundance: few
j_gene: TRBJ2-1
CDR3aa: ASSQVTGWTNEQF